This T cell receptor (beta chain) comes out of a study of regulatory T cells in long-lasting Graves disease (dated by TCRdb to 2020 to 2022). With respect to the entire study: In the newly diagnosed Graves' disease group, patients had been taking antithyroid drugs for less than 3 months. This study used TCR sequencing and RNA sequencing of peripheral blood to compare persistent Graves' disease patients against newly diagnosed Graves' disease patients. The study took place in China and was registered as a clinical trial. A total of roughly 33 samples underwent TCR sequencing: 13 from persistent and roughly 20 from newly diagnosed Graves' disease patients. Overall study results and their limits: Persistent patients shared more public clonotypes among themselves (around 2,500) than newly diagnosed patients did (more than 950). Compared with newly diagnosed patients, patients with persistent Graves' disease had lower TCR Shannon entropy and fewer highly expanded clones, which suggests clonal expansion. Peripheral blood alone was examined, since thyroid tissue, which constituted the primary lesion, could not be accessed. Sequencing and analysis were restricted to the TCR beta chain. As a limitation, the authors acknowledged that the small sample size may reduce accuracy. TRBV28, TRBJ1-2 and TRBJ2-5 were preferentially used in persistent disease, while TRBV20-1 and TRBJ2-1 were favored in newly diagnosed disease.

The library came from multiplex PCR. TCRdb names Illumina HiSeq 4000 as the instrument used. iRepertoire HTBI primers and Arm-PCR amplification of CDR3 regions were used to construct TCR beta libraries. PCR products were gel purified before sequencing. The authors' pipeline ran thus. Across samples, roughly 60 TRBV and 12 to 15 TRBJ segments were identified and used for gene usage analysis of CDR3 amino acid clonotypes. COPE and FqMerger were used to merge the filtered high-quality paired reads into contigs. BLAST was used to align contigs to IMGT TRBV, TRBD and TRBJ reference genes, with CDR3 defined following IMGT. Any clonotype with a frequency above 0.1% was classified as a highly expanded clone. Repertoire diversity was measured by Shannon entropy, and V-J evenness by the Gini coefficient. A clonotype found in more than one individual was treated as public. TCRdb trimmed public reads at Q25 via fastp, called clones via MiXCR and kept in-frame beta chains. Rows matching on CDR3 protein sequence are summarized as one entry with the most common DNA and genes. It is TCRdb's table, rather than the study itself, that gives the V and J calls and clone size. In all, the sample holds under 250,000 distinct CDR3 sequences, and less than 20% of those were seen once. Roughly 10% of the sample is held by the ten biggest clonotypes.

This specimen's time point label, per the study, means: newly diagnosed GD, antithyroid drugs for less than 3 months. For both TCR sequencing and RNA sequencing, RNA was extracted from PBMCs in TRIzol. The diagnosis of Graves' disease followed American Thyroid Association guidelines. Patients were recruited from an endocrinology department in Xi'an, China. From each patient, roughly 9 milliliters of peripheral blood was collected into an EDTA anticoagulant tube. PBMCs were isolated by Ficoll Paque Plus density gradient separation without further T cell sorting. An Agilent 2100 Bioanalyzer and agarose gel were used to check RNA quality, and a NanoDrop 2000 was used to measure RNA concentration. From its cysteine to its phenylalanine, the CDR3 spans 14 amino acids. Only the CDR3 DNA is retained, 42 bases long and in frame from the first base. Trimming takes 5 bases off V and 10 bases off J; junction bases not matched to a gene: 6. CDR1 and CDR2 were assigned from the germline V gene (reference sequence) as SEHNR and FQNEAQ.

Concerning this clonotype itself: Its antigen has not been determined. Base qualities are not provided; no much larger clone lies one nucleotide away.

These records were also assigned to another study, of T cells in Graves' hyperthyroidism and ophthalmopathy. The second paper states: Stable Graves' hyperthyroidism was defined as the absence of progression to ophthalmopathy over 18 months of follow-up. Hyperthyroidism patients were newly diagnosed, with disease duration under 2 months, and aged 18 to 65 years. Exclusion was applied to patients with uncontrolled infections, other autoimmune diseases, pregnancy or lactation. Diagnoses were based on clinical symptoms, serum thyroxine and TRAb, thyroid ultrasound and orbital computed tomography. For the first round of RT-PCR on the TCR CDR3, the HTBI primer set was used together with the Qiagen OneStep RT-PCR kit. Most expanded thyroid clonotypes (frequency above 0.001) were also found in blood, which suggests that blood repertoires may mirror thyroid immune responses. A model built on a 13 V-J signature distinguished ophthalmopathy from stable hyperthyroidism, reaching over 85% sensitivity and about 81% specificity in cross-validation and 80%/75% in testing. In validation, progression to ophthalmopathy was predicted by the model with around 70% sensitivity and 72.22% specificity, a median of about 6.8 months before onset. A discovery cohort of 95 to 100 patients, roughly 45 with Graves' ophthalmopathy and under 60 with stable Graves' hyperthyroidism, was used to find distinguishing TCR V-J signatures. Whether ophthalmopathy could be predicted prospectively was tested in an independent validation cohort made up of under 20 hyperthyroidism patients plus 17 patients who later progressed to ophthalmopathy. The 100 discovery patients were divided at random into training and test sets in a 7:3 ratio. In several Graves' hyperthyroidism patients, the study also compared T-cell repertoires from thyroid tissue with T-cell repertoires from blood. Once sampling was done, hyperthyroidism patients were given methimazole at a starting dose of 30 mg daily, whereas ophthalmopathy patients were given high-dose intravenous methylprednisolone. The libraries were constructed in a second round of multiplex PCR and then size-selected and purified. Sequencing of the libraries was done on an Illumina HiSeq2000 using paired-end 100 bp reads. SOAPnuke was used to process the raw data, with reads discarded if the reads contained adapters or uncalled bases, had a mean Phred below 15, or lacked an exact constant-primer or identifier match. COPE v1.2.5 was used to merge the high-quality paired reads, and each unique nucleotide sequence was defined as a clonotype. MiTCR v1.1 was used to align clonotypes to the IMGT TRBV, TRBD and TRBJ reference segments. Analysis was restricted to V-J combinations with a frequency above 0.0001, which covered roughly 99% of repertoires. The TCS score was defined as F50 (clonal expansion) divided by E x V (chaos), with BLOSUM62-based TCRdist calculated between CDR3 peptides within each V-J. Welch's t-statistics and random forest reduced 450 to 600 V-J features to about 13, which were used in a naive Bayes classifier (R e1071). No statistical method was used to set the sample size in advance, and investigators knew the group allocation. The paper describes TCR Vbeta CDR3 sequencing of about 140 peripheral blood samples, made up of 43 ophthalmopathy patients, around 78 hyperthyroidism patients and 17 progressor patients.

The chain employs TRBV7-9 and TRBJ2-1, with 12 middle bases fitting TRBD2. The receptor's source is a woman in her 30s with Graves disease. Donor details come from another sample of the same person, matched by shared clones. The source was peripheral blood mononuclear cells (PBMCs), collected at new diagnosis, from a patient treated with antithyroid drugs. The DNA reads TGTGCCAGCAGCCGGACTAGCGGGACCGACGAGCAGTTCTTC. Translated, this is CASSRTSGTDEQFF.